A selection of T cell receptor beta chains follows, all from one sample in a study of OX40 agonist ivuxolimab in advanced cancers. The repertoire was sequenced with immunoSEQ multiplex PCR; TCRdb's copy has only in-frame clones and lacks some. The repertoire includes tens of thousands of clones, about 82% of them detected once, and 0.5% to 0.7% sits in the top ten. The sample was CD4+ or CD8+ T cells sorted from blood, taken in a trial of the OX40 agonist ivuxolimab. These receptors originate from an adult with an advanced solid tumor such as melanoma, head and neck, liver or kidney cancer. The CDR3 runs from the conserved cysteine through the conserved F or W. Fields, in order: CDR3 protein, CDR3 DNA, D gene, clone size, J gene, V gene. A D gene is named only where the DNA matches it firmly. Size values are once, few and many counts, or a class for expanded clones, and some rows have none.

CDR3: CASSIDVGRQGRQGEAFF; DNA: TGTGCCAGTAGTATAGATGTCGGAAGGCAGGGGCGGCAAGGGGAAGCTTTCTTT; D: -; size: -; J: TRBJ1-1; V: TRBV19
CDR3: CASSLFGSNEKLFF; DNA: TGTGCCAGCAGCTTATTTGGGTCTAATGAAAAACTGTTTTTT; D: -; size: -; J: TRBJ1-4; V: TRBV7-9
CDR3: CAISRGLGETQYF; DNA: TGTGCCATCAGTAGGGGGCTCGGAGAGACCCAGTACTTC; D: TRBD1; size: -; J: TRBJ2-5; V: TRBV10-3
CDR3: CAWHVAPIQPTF; DNA: TGTGCCTGGCACGTTGCGCCGATACAACCGACCTTC; D: -; size: few; J: TRBJ1-2; V: TRBV30
CDR3: CASSIDRSYEQYF; DNA: TGTGCCAGTAGTATCGACAGGTCCTACGAGCAGTACTTC; D: -; size: -; J: TRBJ2-7; V: TRBV19
CDR3: CASSLSDRENTEAFF; DNA: TGTGCCAGCAGCTTAAGTGACAGGGAGAACACTGAAGCTTTCTTT; D: TRBD1; size: -; J: TRBJ1-1; V: TRBV7-3
CDR3: CASSLAGFGQPQHF; DNA: TGCGCCAGCAGCTTGGCGGGATTTGGTCAGCCCCAGCATTTT; D: -; size: once; J: TRBJ1-5; V: TRBV5-1
CDR3: CASSPGGQGTQPQHF; DNA: TGTGCCAGCAGCCCCGGGGGGCAGGGCACTCAGCCCCAGCATTTT; D: -; size: -; J: TRBJ1-5; V: TRBV7-2
CDR3: CASTPRGGGHYEQYF; DNA: TGTGCCAGCACCCCTCGTGGGGGGGGACACTACGAGCAGTACTTC; D: -; size: once; J: TRBJ2-7; V: TRBV21-1
CDR3: CSVGEAYGYTF; DNA: TGCAGCGTTGGAGAAGCGTATGGCTACACCTTC; D: -; size: -; J: TRBJ1-2; V: TRBV29-1
CDR3: CATSPRTGNSGNTIYF; DNA: TGTGCCACCAGCCCCCGGACAGGGAACTCTGGAAACACCATATATTTT; D: TRBD1; size: once; J: TRBJ1-3; V: TRBV15
CDR3: CASSLGGSPNEKLFF; DNA: TGTGCCAGCAGCTTGGGGGGCAGCCCTAATGAAAAACTGTTTTTT; D: -; size: -; J: TRBJ1-4; V: TRBV7-9
CDR3: CASSPQSSMGKLFF; DNA: TGTGCCAGCAGTCCTCAAAGTAGCATGGGAAAACTGTTTTTT; D: -; size: -; J: TRBJ1-4; V: TRBV6-5
CDR3: CASKQGLASYEQYF; DNA: TGTGCCAGCAAACAGGGTCTTGCCTCCTACGAGCAGTACTTC; D: -; size: -; J: TRBJ2-7; V: TRBV2
CDR3: CASSLIAGNTEAFF; DNA: TGTGCCAGCAGCTTAATCGCGGGAAACACTGAAGCTTTCTTT; D: -; size: -; J: TRBJ1-1; V: TRBV7-3
CDR3: CASSKAGQANYGYTF; DNA: TGTGCCAGCAGCAAAGCGGGACAGGCTAACTATGGCTACACCTTC; D: -; size: -; J: TRBJ1-2; V: TRBV21-1
CDR3: CASSKSGDNEQFF; DNA: TGTGCCAGCAGCAAAAGTGGGGACAATGAGCAGTTCTTC; D: -; size: -; J: TRBJ2-1; V: TRBV7-7
CDR3: CASSRTGGPYEQYF; DNA: TGCGCCAGCAGCAGGACAGGGGGCCCCTACGAGCAGTACTTC; D: TRBD1; size: -; J: TRBJ2-7; V: TRBV5-1
CDR3: CASSPTGGEQYF; DNA: TGTGCCAGCAGCCCAACAGGGGGTGAGCAGTACTTC; D: TRBD1; size: -; J: TRBJ2-7; V: TRBV7-9
CDR3: CASSLPTKTGLYGYTF; DNA: TGTGCCAGCAGCTTACCGACAAAGACGGGCCTCTATGGCTACACCTTC; D: -; size: -; J: TRBJ1-2; V: TRBV7-3
CDR3: CASSTNLWGTSVSTGELFF; DNA: TGTGCCAGCAGTACCAACTTATGGGGGACTAGCGTTTCCACCGGGGAGCTGTTTTTT; D: TRBD2; size: few; J: TRBJ2-2; V: TRBV27
CDR3: CASGTGGFFEQFF; DNA: TGTGCCAGCGGGACAGGGGGCTTTTTTGAGCAGTTCTTC; D: TRBD1; size: -; J: TRBJ2-1; V: TRBV7-2
CDR3: CASSEGVAGETQYF; DNA: TGTGCCAGCAGTGAAGGGGTAGCGGGGGAGACCCAGTACTTC; D: TRBD2; size: -; J: TRBJ2-5; V: TRBV2
CDR3: CASSLIAGGTGELFF; DNA: TGTGCCAGCAGCCTTATAGCGGGGGGCACCGGGGAGCTGTTTTTT; D: TRBD2; size: -; J: TRBJ2-2; V: TRBV11-1
CDR3: CASSPRDGPYGYTF; DNA: TGTGCCAGCTCTCCACGGGACGGACCCTATGGCTACACCTTC; D: -; size: -; J: TRBJ1-2; V: TRBV18
CDR3: CASSLDPGVGEQYF; DNA: TGTGCCAGCAGCTTAGACCCAGGGGTGGGAGAGCAGTACTTC; D: -; size: -; J: TRBJ2-7; V: TRBV11-2
CDR3: CASSPGAGSNQPQHF; DNA: TGTGCCAGCAGTCCAGGGGCGGGGAGCAATCAGCCCCAGCATTTT; D: -; size: -; J: TRBJ1-5; V: TRBV7-2
CDR3: CASSFGQGSGNEQFF; DNA: TGTGCCAGCAGCTTCGGCCAGGGGAGTGGCAATGAGCAGTTCTTC; D: -; size: -; J: TRBJ2-1; V: TRBV7-9
CDR3: CASSLAGVRTLKAFF; DNA: TGTGCCAGCAGCCTCGCGGGGGTCAGGACCCTCAAAGCTTTCTTT; D: -; size: -; J: TRBJ1-1; V: TRBV7-6
CDR3: CASSPRAGQGGEKLFF; DNA: TGTGCCAGCAGCCCCCGGGCGGGACAGGGTGGTGAAAAACTGTTTTTT; D: TRBD1; size: -; J: TRBJ1-4; V: TRBV7-9
CDR3: CASSEGQVLGYTF; DNA: TGCGCCAGCAGCGAGGGACAGGTCCTGGGCTACACCTTC; D: TRBD1; size: -; J: TRBJ1-2; V: TRBV5-1
CDR3: CASGPGTSVRDTQYF; DNA: TGTGCTAGTGGCCCCGGGACTAGCGTTAGAGATACGCAGTATTTT; D: TRBD2; size: -; J: TRBJ2-3; V: TRBV12-5
CDR3: CASKTFRGEKLFF; DNA: TGTGCCAGCAAAACATTTAGGGGAGAAAAACTGTTTTTT; D: -; size: -; J: TRBJ1-4; V: TRBV5-6
CDR3: CASSPRLAGAEQYF; DNA: TGTGCCAGCAGCCCCCGGCTAGCGGGGGCCGAGCAGTACTTC; D: TRBD2; size: -; J: TRBJ2-7; V: TRBV7-2
CDR3: CAWREGTGGWTEAFF; DNA: TGTGCCTGGAGAGAGGGGACAGGGGGATGGACTGAAGCTTTCTTT; D: TRBD1; size: once; J: TRBJ1-1; V: TRBV30
CDR3: CASSDSTRRNPGGNQPQHF; DNA: TGTGCCAGCAGTGACTCGACACGGCGGAACCCGGGTGGCAATCAGCCCCAGCATTTT; D: -; size: -; J: TRBJ1-5; V: TRBV6-4
CDR3: CASSSGQGTTGELFF; DNA: TGCGCCAGCAGCTCGGGACAGGGTACCACCGGGGAGCTGTTTTTT; D: TRBD1; size: -; J: TRBJ2-2; V: TRBV5-1
CDR3: CASRSRQGTEAFF; DNA: TGTGCCAGCAGATCCCGACAGGGTACCGAAGCTTTCTTT; D: TRBD1; size: -; J: TRBJ1-1; V: TRBV6-5
CDR3: CASSPTGTPLETQYF; DNA: TGTGCCAGCAGCCCAACGGGGACCCCACTTGAGACCCAGTACTTC; D: -; size: -; J: TRBJ2-5; V: TRBV7-3